Below, 28 T cell receptor beta chains from the same sample are listed, as sequenced in a study of blood T cells in healthy people across ages (dated by TCRdb to between 2014 and 2017). Receptor amplification or capture employed 5' RACE. Sequencing instrument: Illumina HiSeq 2500. A second PCR of 7 to 11 cycles was performed with a sample-barcoded 5' primer and a J-beta primer mix. Through fastp at Q25 and MiXCR, TCRdb rebuilt clones from the public reads, retaining in-frame beta chains. CDR3 protein sequences are deduplicated, and each keeps its most common genes and DNA. This sample holds about 720,000 distinct CDR3 sequences; about 24% were observed only once. Around 21% of the sample comes from the top ten. The sample consisted of blood. The receptors stem from a man between 65 and 85 years old in good health.

This chain uses TRBV19 with TRBJ1-5; 10 bases line up with TRBD1. J was trimmed by 1 base and V by 9 bases; bases with no gene match: 9. Germline CDR1 LNHDA, CDR2 SQIVND (reference sequence). This CDR3 is built from 16 residues. The DNA of the CDR3 is TGTGCCAGCTTCGACAGGGGGCAGGGGAGCAATCAGCCCCAGCATTTT. Protein sequence: CASFDRGQGSNQPQHF. Full variable domain (outside the CDR3, taken from reference TRBV19 and TRBJ1-5): DGGITQSPKYLFRKEGQNVTLSCEQNLNHDAMYWYRQDPGQGLRLIYYSQIVNDFQKGDIAEGYSVSREKKESFPLTVTSAQKNPTAFYLCASFDRGQGSNQPQHFGDGTRLSIL.

Notes on this clonotype: The conserved phenylalanine or tryptophan is not found at the CDR3 terminus, so this likely reflects a read error. The chain recombines TRBV12-3 or TRBV12-4 with TRBJ2-5; D remains ambiguous. This CDR3 contains 10 residues. Deletions cut 4 bases from V and 11 bases from J, with 8 bases between. The CDR3 nucleotides are TGTGCCAGCAGTTGTCGAGAGCAGTACGTC. It encodes CASSCREQYV.

This chain links TRBV10-3 with TRBJ2-7; perhaps TRBD2 as D (6 bases). Per the germline V gene, CDR1 is ENHRY and CDR2 is SYGVKD. This CDR3 comprises 12 residues. Trimming left V 9 bases short and J 3 bases short, with 12 bases between. The CDR3 coding sequence is TGTGCCATATCCGGGAGCAACTACGAGCAGTACTTC. It encodes CAISGSNYEQYF.

J is TRBJ2-7 and V is TRBV5-5, with 8 bases that match TRBD2. Germline CDR1 reads SGHKS; CDR2 reads YYEKEE (reference sequence). The CDR3 consists of 14 residues. J gave up 4 bases and V 0 bases, and 3 bases lay outside the gene matches. CDR3 in amino acids: CASSLATSGYEQYV. CDR3 nucleotides: TGTGCCAGCAGCTTGGCCACTAGCGGTTACGAGCAGTACGTC.

The chain is built from TRBV14 and TRBJ2-5; D perhaps matches TRBD1 (6 bases). Germline-derived CDR1 and CDR2 are SGHDN and FVKESK. The CDR3 covers 16 residues. Trimming stripped 0 bases from V and 5 bases from J, with 16 bases between. Written as DNA, the CDR3 is TGTGCCAGCAGCCAAGAACAGGGTCAACTGTTGGAGACCCAGTACTTC. Amino acid sequence: CASSQEQGQLLETQYF. Variable domain in full (rest from reference TRBV14 and TRBJ2-5): EAGVTQFPSHSVIEKGQTVTLRCDPISGHDNLYWYRRVMGKEIKFLLHFVKESKQDESGMPNNRFLAERTGGTYSTLKVQPAELEDSGVYFCASSQEQGQLLETQYFGPGTRLLVL.

This clonotype has a handful of counts. The V call is TRBV28, the J call TRBJ1-1; D unresolved. Trimming cost V 7 bases and J 1 base, with 7 bases left between them. The CDR3 has 12 residues. Germline V gives CDR1 MDHEN, CDR2 SYDVKM. The CDR3 loop is CASKSRNTEAFF. The CDR3 DNA sequence: TGTGCCAGCAAGAGTCGGAACACTGAAGCTTTCTTT.

Only a few counts were recorded for this clonotype. The V and J genes are TRBV29-1 and TRBJ1-2; 9 bases line up with TRBD1. V lost 3 bases, J lost 13 bases, and 12 bases stayed unmatched. The CDR3 runs to 13 residues. Germline CDR1 and CDR2: SQVTM and ANQGSEA. The CDR3 DNA reads TGCAGCGTTGACGAGACAGGGGGTCGGGTTGGCACCTTC. This translates into CSVDETGGRVGTF.

The rearrangement joins TRBV12-3 or TRBV12-4 to TRBJ2-3; 7 bases fit TRBD1. The CDR3 is 15 amino acids. Trimming removed 3 bases from V and 3 bases from J; junction bases left unmatched: 6. DNA for the CDR3: TGTGCCAGCAGTTTTCCGAGCAGGGGGACAGATACGCAGTATTTT. It is translated as CASSFPSRGTDTQYF.

With respect to this clonotype: Germline and junction disagree at one end, which may indicate a read error. This chain uses TRBV12-3 or TRBV12-4 with TRBJ2-7; tentative D call: TRBD1 (6 bases). The CDR3 has 14 residues. The CDR3, as DNA: TGTGTCAGCAGTTTACGTCAGGGGAGCAACGAGCAGTACTTC. Protein sequence: CVSSLRQGSNEQYF.

This clonotype came up a few times. The V gene is TRBV28, the J gene TRBJ1-4, with D hard to call. Germline lookup yields CDR1 MDHEN and CDR2 SYDVKM. The CDR3 is 12 residues long. Trimming stripped 4 bases from V and 5 bases from J, with 5 bases between. The CDR3 DNA reads TGTGCCAGCAGTTATACCAATGAAAAACTGTTTTTT. Translation gives CASSYTNEKLFF.

The V and J genes are TRBV28 and TRBJ1-2, with TRBD1 as a possible D gene (5 bases). Per the germline V gene, CDR1 is MDHEN and CDR2 is SYDVKM. Trimming removed 7 bases from V and 2 bases from J, with 14 bases in between. This CDR3 region has 14 residues. The CDR3 bases are TGTGCCAGCACTTCTTCGGCAGGGAACTATGGCTACACCTTC. Its protein product is CASTSSAGNYGYTF.

This chain uses TRBV4-1 with TRBJ1-3; TRBD1 might be the D (6 bases). Deletions cut 4 bases from V and 3 bases from J, with 16 bases between. CDR3 size: 16 residues. Per the germline V gene, CDR1 is MGHRA and CDR2 is YSYEKL. CDR3: CASSLQHHRDGNTIYF. The CDR3 DNA reads as TGCGCCAGCAGCCTTCAGCATCACAGGGATGGAAACACCATATATTTT.

This clonotype was seen a few times. The chain recombines TRBV4-1 with TRBJ2-7; D is undetermined. V was trimmed by 1 base and J by 7 bases, leaving 17 bases between them. Germline V gives CDR1 MGHRA, CDR2 YSYEKL. There are 15 residues in the CDR3. DNA of the CDR3: TGCGCCAGCAGCCAAGCTACCCTACCCATGGGGGAGCAGTACTTC. Protein: CASSQATLPMGEQYF.

This clonotype showed up many times. The chain combines TRBV5-6 with TRBJ2-7; D possibly corresponds to TRBD1 (5 bases). The CDR3 runs to 16 residues. The V gene's germline CDR1 is SGHDT and CDR2 YYEEEE. Trimming left V 0 bases short and J 0 bases short, with 13 bases between. The CDR3: CASSLDNRWTSYEQYF. DNA for the CDR3: TGTGCCAGCAGCTTGGACAACAGGTGGACCTCCTACGAGCAGTACTTC.

V usage is TRBV5-1 and J usage is TRBJ2-7, with unresolved D. Germline CDR1 reads SGHRS; CDR2 reads YFSETQ. V gave up 0 bases and J gave up 7 bases, with 14 bases separating them. The CDR3 is 14 amino acids. CDR3 sequence: CASSLVVPLREQYF. CDR3 in DNA: TGCGCCAGCAGCTTGGTTGTTCCCCTGAGGGAGCAGTACTTC.

This clonotype has a handful of counts. The chain uses TRBV10-3 and TRBJ1-6; a possible D gene is TRBD1 (5 bases). The CDR3 contains 15 residues. The V end was cut by 2 bases, the J end by 8 bases, with 13 bases between. Germline V gene data show CDR1 as ENHRY and CDR2 as SYGVKD. Written as DNA, the CDR3 is TGTGCCATCAGTGAGGGGGGAGGTTTTGATTCACCCCTCCACTTT. It yields the protein CAISEGGGFDSPLHF.

The V gene is TRBV29-1, the J gene TRBJ1-2; D is possibly TRBD1 (5 bases). The V and J ends lost 1 base and 8 bases respectively, with 11 bases between them. CDR3 length: 12 residues. Germline V gene data show CDR1 as SQVTM and CDR2 as ANQGSEA. The CDR3 is CSVEGGVWGYTF. CDR3 DNA sequence: TGCAGCGTTGAAGGGGGGGTGTGGGGCTACACCTTC.

This clonotype appeared a few times. The J gene is TRBJ2-2, the V gene TRBV9; the D is unclear. Between the trimmed V and J ends, which lost 0 bases and 2 bases, there was a span of 8 bases. In germline, CDR1 is SGDLS, CDR2 YYNGEE. This CDR3 is 15 amino acids long. For the CDR3, the DNA is TGTGCCAGCAGCGTAGGTCCTTTTAACACCGGGGAGCTGTTTTTT. This codes for CASSVGPFNTGELFF.

The chain couples TRBV20-1 to TRBJ2-3, with D perhaps matching TRBD2 (6 bases). The CDR3 contains 13 residues. Germline CDR1 and CDR2: DFQATT and SNEGSKA (reference sequence). Trimming took off 6 bases at V and 8 bases at J, with 18 bases between the two ends. The CDR3 sequence: CSAPGTRRGTQYF. The CDR3 DNA follows: TGCAGTGCCCCCGGGACTCGTAGGGGTACGCAGTATTTT.

This clonotype was recorded once. This chain uses TRBV12-3 or TRBV12-4 with TRBJ1-6; D might be TRBD1 (6 bases). V lost 3 bases to trimming and J lost 9 bases, with 12 bases between them. CDR3 length equals 14 residues. The CDR3 bases are TGTGCCAGCAGTTTGACAGGACCAGGTTCACCCCTCCACTTT. It yields the protein CASSLTGPGSPLHF.

The chain is built from TRBV12-3 or TRBV12-4 and TRBJ2-3; no definite D call. V lost 7 bases, J lost 6 bases, and 17 bases lay in between. CDR3 length: 14 amino acids. The CDR3: CASTLGLSTDTQYF. CDR3 nucleotides: TGTGCCAGCACATTGGGCCTCTCCACGGATACGCAGTATTTT.

This clonotype was counted a few times. The chain links TRBV14 to TRBJ1-1; TRBD1 agrees at 10 bases. The J segment lost 3 bases and the V segment lost 5 bases, leaving 12 bases of the junction unmatched. Germline V gene lookup returns CDR1 SGHDN and CDR2 FVKESK. The CDR3 length is 17 residues. The CDR3 region has the DNA TGTGCCAGCAGCTCCCAGGGACAGGGGTTGGTCGACACTGAAGCTTTCTTT. As protein: CASSSQGQGLVDTEAFF.

The rearrangement uses TRBV12-3 or TRBV12-4 and TRBJ2-6, with a weak D call TRBD1 (6 bases). Trimming pared 3 bases from V and 3 bases from J, leaving 15 bases between. The CDR3 is 17 amino acids. CDR3 nucleotides: TGTGCCAGCAGTTTTCGCAGGGGAGAGGATGGGGCCAACGTCCTGACTTTC. Amino acids: CASSFRRGEDGANVLTF.

This clonotype was counted only a few times. The chain combines TRBV18 with TRBJ2-7; D perhaps matches TRBD1 (6 bases). The CDR3 has 15 residues. Germline-derived CDR1 and CDR2 are KGHSH and LQKENI. Between the trimmed V and J ends, which lost 1 base and 2 bases, there was a span of 12 bases. CDR3 region: CASSPQGDPAYEQYF. In nucleotides, the CDR3 is TGTGCCAGCTCACCACAGGGGGACCCTGCCTACGAGCAGTACTTC.

This clonotype was seen a few times. The rearrangement links TRBV2 to TRBJ2-3; 7 bases align to TRBD2. J gave up 5 bases and V 2 bases, and 4 bases lay outside the gene matches. The CDR3 consists of 14 residues. Germline CDR1 is SNHLY and CDR2 is FYNNEI. CDR3 loop: CASSESGIQDTQYF. The DNA for the CDR3 is TGTGCCAGCAGTGAAAGCGGGATCCAAGATACGCAGTATTTT.

The gene calls are TRBV3-1 and TRBJ1-4; D remains ambiguous. Per the germline V gene, CDR1 is LGHDT and CDR2 is YNNKEL (reference sequence). CDR3 length: 15 residues. The ends were cut back, 2 bases at V and 5 bases at J, with 12 bases in the middle. The CDR3 loop is CASSQRSSDNEKLFF. Written as DNA, the CDR3 is TGTGCCAGCAGCCAAAGGAGCAGTGACAATGAAAAACTGTTTTTT. The full variable domain, completed using reference TRBV3-1 and TRBJ1-4, is DTAVSQTPKYLVTQMGNDKSIKCEQNLGHDTMYWYKQDSKKFLKIMFSYNNKELIINETVPNRFSPKSPDKAHLNLHINSLELGDSAVYFCASSQRSSDNEKLFFGSGTQLSVL.

The rearrangement links TRBV18 to TRBJ2-1; D is ambiguous. This CDR3 is built from 20 residues. Trimming took 2 bases from V and 4 from J, leaving 27 bases between them. Germline lookup yields CDR1 KGHSH and CDR2 LQKENI. CDR3 sequence: CASSPGLLPTTQTIYNEQFF. CDR3 in DNA: TGTGCCAGCTCACCAGGGCTCCTCCCCACTACCCAGACGATTTACAATGAGCAGTTCTTC.

In its sample, this clonotype was seen a few times. The rearrangement uses TRBV7-8 and TRBJ2-5, with 9 bases lining up with TRBD2. The J call may be incorrect, as the DNA end agrees better with TRBJ2-1. Germline V gives CDR1 SGHVS, CDR2 FQNEAQ. This CDR3 has 16 amino acids. CDR3 DNA: TGTGCCAGCAGCTTAAGCGGCGGGGGGGCTAGTAATGAGCAGTTCTTC. It codes for CASSLSGGGASNEQFF.